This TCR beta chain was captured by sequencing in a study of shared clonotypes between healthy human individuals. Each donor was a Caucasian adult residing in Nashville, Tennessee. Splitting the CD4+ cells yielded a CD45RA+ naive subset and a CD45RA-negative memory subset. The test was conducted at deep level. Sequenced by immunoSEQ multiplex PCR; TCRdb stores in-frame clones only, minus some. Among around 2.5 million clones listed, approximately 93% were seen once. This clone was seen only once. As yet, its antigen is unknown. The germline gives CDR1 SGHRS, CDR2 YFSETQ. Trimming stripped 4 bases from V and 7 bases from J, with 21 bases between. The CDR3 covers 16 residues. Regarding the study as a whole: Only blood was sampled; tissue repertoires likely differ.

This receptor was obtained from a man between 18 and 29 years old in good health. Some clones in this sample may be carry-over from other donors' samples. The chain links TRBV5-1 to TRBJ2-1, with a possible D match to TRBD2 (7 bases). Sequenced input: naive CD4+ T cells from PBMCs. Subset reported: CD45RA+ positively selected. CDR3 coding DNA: TGCGCCAGCAGCCTCGGGGGGCCTCAAAACACAAATGAGCAGTTCTTC. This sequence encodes CASSLGGPQNTNEQFF.